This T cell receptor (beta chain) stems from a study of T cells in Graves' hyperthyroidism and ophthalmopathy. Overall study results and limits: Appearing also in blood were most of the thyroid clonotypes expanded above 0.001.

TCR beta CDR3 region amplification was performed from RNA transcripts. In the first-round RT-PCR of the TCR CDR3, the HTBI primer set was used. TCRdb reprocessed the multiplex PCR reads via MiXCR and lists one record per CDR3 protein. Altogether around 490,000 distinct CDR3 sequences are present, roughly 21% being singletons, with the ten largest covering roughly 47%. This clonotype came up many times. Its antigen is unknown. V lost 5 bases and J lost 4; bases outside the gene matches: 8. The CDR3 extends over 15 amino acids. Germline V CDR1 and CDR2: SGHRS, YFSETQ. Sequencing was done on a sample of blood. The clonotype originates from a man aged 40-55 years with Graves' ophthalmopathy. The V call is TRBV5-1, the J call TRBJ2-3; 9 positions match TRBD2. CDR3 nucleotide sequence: TGCGCCAGCAGAACAGCAGCGGGAGGAGCAGATACGCAGTATTTT. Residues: CASRTAAGGADTQYF.